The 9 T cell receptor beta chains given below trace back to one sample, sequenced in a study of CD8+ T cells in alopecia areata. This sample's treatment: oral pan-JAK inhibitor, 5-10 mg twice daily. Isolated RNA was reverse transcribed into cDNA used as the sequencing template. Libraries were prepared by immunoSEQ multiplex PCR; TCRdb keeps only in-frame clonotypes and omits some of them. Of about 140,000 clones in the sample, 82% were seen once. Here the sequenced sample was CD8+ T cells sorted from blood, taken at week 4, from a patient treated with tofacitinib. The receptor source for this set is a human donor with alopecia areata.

In DNA form, the CDR3 reads TGTGCCAGCAGTGAAGGGCACAGGGGGCTGAACACTGAAGCTTTCTTT. Translated: CASSEGHRGLNTEAFF. This rearrangement joins TRBV2 to TRBJ1-1, with 9 bases identical to TRBD1. V lost 1 base to trimming and J lost 0 bases; unmatched junction nucleotides: 3. From germline, CDR1 is SNHLY and CDR2 FYNNEI. This CDR3 has 16 amino acids.

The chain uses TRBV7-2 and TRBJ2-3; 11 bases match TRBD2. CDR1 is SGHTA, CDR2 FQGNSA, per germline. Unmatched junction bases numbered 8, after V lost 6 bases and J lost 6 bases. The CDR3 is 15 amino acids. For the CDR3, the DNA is TGTGCCAGCAGGGTACTAGCGGGGGTCGTGGATACGCAGTATTTT. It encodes CASRVLAGVVDTQYF.

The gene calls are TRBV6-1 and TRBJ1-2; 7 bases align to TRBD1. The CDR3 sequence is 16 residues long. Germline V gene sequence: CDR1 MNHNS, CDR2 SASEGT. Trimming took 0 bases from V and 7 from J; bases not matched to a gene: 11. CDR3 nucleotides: TGTGCCAGCAGTGAAGCGCATTACCAGGGACAGACTGGCTACACCTTC. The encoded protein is CASSEAHYQGQTGYTF.

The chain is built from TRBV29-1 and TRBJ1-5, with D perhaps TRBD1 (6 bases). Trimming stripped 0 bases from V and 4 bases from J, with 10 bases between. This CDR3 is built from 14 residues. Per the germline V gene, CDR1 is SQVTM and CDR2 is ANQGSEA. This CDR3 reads CSVEDSDRNQPQHF. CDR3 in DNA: TGCAGCGTTGAAGATTCTGACAGGAATCAGCCCCAGCATTTT.

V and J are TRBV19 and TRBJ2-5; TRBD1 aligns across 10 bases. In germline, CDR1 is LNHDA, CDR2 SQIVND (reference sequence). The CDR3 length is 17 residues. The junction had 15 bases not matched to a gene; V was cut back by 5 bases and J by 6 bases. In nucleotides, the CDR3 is TGTGCCAGTAGTCATCGGACAGGGGGGAATTGGGTAAAGACCCAGTACTTC. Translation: CASSHRTGGNWVKTQYF.

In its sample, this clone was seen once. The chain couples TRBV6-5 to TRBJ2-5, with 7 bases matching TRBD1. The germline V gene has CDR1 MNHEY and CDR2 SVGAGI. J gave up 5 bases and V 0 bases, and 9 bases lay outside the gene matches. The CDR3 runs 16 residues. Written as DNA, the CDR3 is TGTGCCAGCAGTTACTCGACCGACAGGGCTAGTGAGACCCAGTACTTC. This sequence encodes CASSYSTDRASETQYF.

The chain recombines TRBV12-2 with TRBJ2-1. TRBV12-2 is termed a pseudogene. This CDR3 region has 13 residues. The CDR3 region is CASRLGPCRKQFF. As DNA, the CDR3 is TGTGCAAGTCGCTTAGGGCCATGTCGGAAGCAGTTCTTC.

DNA for the CDR3: TGTGCCAGCAGCTCATACCGGGAGTGGGGCGATGAGCAGTTCTTC. It specifies CASSSYREWGDEQFF. The rearrangement links TRBV27 to TRBJ2-1; D is possibly TRBD2 (6 bases). This CDR3 has 15 amino acids. Per the germline V gene, CDR1 is MNHEY and CDR2 is SMNVEV (reference sequence). V lost 6 bases, J lost 8 bases, and 20 bases lay in between.

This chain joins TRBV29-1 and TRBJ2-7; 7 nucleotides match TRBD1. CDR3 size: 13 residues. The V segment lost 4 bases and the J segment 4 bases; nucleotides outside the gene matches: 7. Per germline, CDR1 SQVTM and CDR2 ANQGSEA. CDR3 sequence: CSVVKGQSYEQYF. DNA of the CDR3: TGCAGCGTTGTAAAGGGACAGTCATACGAGCAGTACTTC.